The 28 T cell receptor beta chains in this list originate from one sample, sequenced in a study of glioma-infiltrating T cells after dendritic cell vaccination. The time point denotes: after dendritic cell vaccination, including at tumor progression/relapse. Assay used: immunoSEQ multiplex PCR; TCRdb lists only in-frame clones, some missing. The data show about 82,000 clones, roughly four fifths seen once. Sequenced material: blood, taken after dendritic cell vaccination. Source of these receptors: a human donor with glioblastoma.

The chain couples TRBV5-1 to TRBJ1-6; the D gene is possibly TRBD1 (5 bases). The V end lost 1 base, the J end lost 7 bases, and 12 bases lay between the germline ends. CDR1 is SGHRS, CDR2 YFSETQ, per germline. The CDR3 has 15 amino acids. Here the CDR3 DNA reads TGCGCCAGCAGCTTGCTTCAGGAGGGGAATTCACCCCTCCACTTT. Protein sequence: CASSLLQEGNSPLHF. The full variable domain, rest sourced from reference TRBV5-1 and TRBJ1-6, is KAGVTQTPRYLIKTRGQQVTLSCSPISGHRSVSWYQQTPGQGLQFLFEYFSETQRNKGNFPGRFSGRQFSNSRSEMNVSTLELGDSALYLCASSLLQEGNSPLHFGNGTRLTVT.

The genes are TRBV7-6 and TRBJ2-2; 8 bases are a match to TRBD1. Germline lookup yields CDR1 SGHVS and CDR2 FNYEAQ. The CDR3 consists of 16 residues. Trimming cost V 4 bases and J 1 base; bases outside gene matches: 5. As DNA, the CDR3 is TGTGCCAGCAGCTCAACCGGGACAGGGAACACCGGGGAGCTGTTTTTT. Protein product: CASSSTGTGNTGELFF. The full variable domain, in which reference TRBV7-6 and TRBJ2-2 provide the parts outside the CDR3, is GAGVSQSPRYKVTKRGQDVALRCDPISGHVSLYWYRQALGQGPEFLTYFNYEAQQDKSGLPNDRFSAERPEGSISTLTIQRTEQRDSAMYRCASSSTGTGNTGELFFGEGSRLTVL.

This chain links TRBV19 with TRBJ1-1; D ambiguous. Trimming took 9 bases from V and 0 from J, leaving 14 bases between them. This CDR3 spans 14 amino acids. Germline CDR1 and CDR2: LNHDA and SQIVND (reference sequence). CDR3 amino acids: CASSERQLNTEAFF. CDR3 DNA sequence: TGTGCCAGCAGTGAGAGACAATTGAACACTGAAGCTTTCTTT.

The chain is built from TRBV7-2 and TRBJ1-4, with D uncertain. Trimming pared 9 bases from V and 0 bases from J, leaving 14 bases between. This CDR3 spans 15 amino acids. The germline V gene encodes CDR1 SGHTA and CDR2 FQGNSA. The CDR3 DNA follows: TGTGCCAGTTCTATCGAGGGCGCAACTAATGAAAAACTGTTTTTT. This codes for CASSIEGATNEKLFF.

The chain's CDR3 is CASSPSDTRVRAFF. The CDR3 nucleotides are TGTGCCAGCAGCCCCTCCGACACCAGGGTGCGAGCTTTCTTT. This rearrangement joins TRBV7-8 to TRBJ1-1; TRBD1 might be the D (5 bases). The germline CDR1 and CDR2 sequences are SGHVS and FQNEAQ. The CDR3 has 14 residues. The V and J ends lost 5 bases and 10 bases respectively, with 20 bases between them.

The chain links TRBV11-3 to TRBJ2-5; D gene uncertain. V was trimmed by 1 base and J by 1 base, leaving 13 bases between them. Germline CDR1 reads SGHNT; CDR2 reads YENEEA. This CDR3 is built from 16 residues. The CDR3 is CASSLGAGSSQETQYF. The CDR3 DNA reads TGTGCCAGCAGCTTAGGGGCTGGGTCCTCCCAAGAGACCCAGTACTTC.

This chain uses TRBV7-2 with TRBJ2-5; TRBD2 matches at 8 bases. The CDR3 spans 15 residues. Germline CDR1 SGHTA, CDR2 FQGNSA. Germline trimming cut 7 bases from V and 6 bases from J; bases unmatched to any gene: 13. For the CDR3, the DNA is TGTGCCAGCACCAATTCACGGGGGGGTCAGAAGACCCAGTACTTC. This sequence encodes CASTNSRGGQKTQYF.

The rearrangement uses TRBV13 and TRBJ1-6; D uncertain. V dropped 5 bases and J dropped 6 bases, with 14 bases sitting between them. Per the germline V gene, CDR1 is PRHDT and CDR2 is FYEKMQ (reference sequence). CDR3 length: 15 amino acids. The CDR3 DNA is TGTGCCAGCAGCGAGCGACCAGCATTTAATTCACCCCTCCACTTT. It specifies CASSERPAFNSPLHF.

V and J are TRBV9 and TRBJ2-2, with 11 positions matching TRBD2. The germline V gene has CDR1 SGDLS and CDR2 YYNGEE. V shed 0 bases, J shed 3 bases, and the junction held 7 bases outside the gene matches. The CDR3 spans 18 residues. CDR3 sequence: CASSVDDSGGADTGELFF. CDR3 bases: TGTGCCAGCAGCGTAGATGATAGCGGGGGGGCCGACACCGGGGAGCTGTTTTTT.

The gene calls are TRBV7-3 and TRBJ1-1, with D unresolved. Trimming cost V 4 bases and J 3 bases, with 9 bases left between them. From germline, CDR1 is SGHTA and CDR2 FQGTGA. This CDR3 spans 13 amino acids. Here the CDR3 DNA reads TGTGCCAGCAGCTCCGGGAGGGACACTGAAGCTTTCTTT. Translated: CASSSGRDTEAFF.

This chain links TRBV5-4 with TRBJ2-7; 9 nucleotides agree with TRBD1. Germline V CDR1 and CDR2: SGHNT, YYREEE (reference sequence). The CDR3 is 14 amino acids. Trimming took 3 bases from V and 4 from J; bases not matched to a gene: 5. The DNA for the CDR3 is TGTGCCAGCAGCTCTGACAGGGGGTCTTACGAGCAGTACTTC. This translates into CASSSDRGSYEQYF. Filled out from reference TRBV5-4 and TRBJ2-7, the complete variable domain reads ETGVTQSPTHLIKTRGQQVTLRCSSQSGHNTVSWYQQALGQGPQFIFQYYREEENGRGNFPPRFSGLQFPNYSSELNVNALELDDSALYLCASSSDRGSYEQYFGPGTRLTVT.

This clone was seen a few times. The chain is built from TRBV9 and TRBJ1-2; 9 bases line up with TRBD1. In germline, CDR1 is SGDLS, CDR2 YYNGEE. Losses at the gene ends were 3 bases for V and 8 bases for J; bases not matched to a gene: 8. The CDR3 length is 14 residues. The CDR3 sequence: CASSGITGGAGYTF. As DNA, the CDR3 is TGTGCCAGCAGCGGTATCACAGGGGGCGCGGGCTACACCTTC.

J is TRBJ2-7 and V is TRBV7-2; D is ambiguous. This CDR3 spans 13 amino acids. The germline V gene encodes CDR1 SGHTA and CDR2 FQGNSA. V was pared by 2 bases and J by 3 bases, with 8 bases between. CDR3 in amino acids: CASSLRNGYEQYF. In DNA, the CDR3 is TGTGCCAGCAGCTTAAGAAACGGCTACGAGCAGTACTTC. Variable domain in full (rest from reference TRBV7-2 and TRBJ2-7): GAGVSQSPSNKVTEKGKDVELRCDPISGHTALYWYRQSLGQGLEFLIYFQGNSAPDKSGLPSDRFSAERTGGSVSTLTIQRTQQEDSAVYLCASSLRNGYEQYFGPGTRLTVT.

The chain couples TRBV18 to TRBJ2-1; possible D gene TRBD2, 5 bases. Per the germline V gene, CDR1 is KGHSH and CDR2 is LQKENI. The CDR3 has 16 amino acids. V was cut by 3 bases and J by 0 bases, with 12 bases left in between. CDR3 region: CASSPPRGFSYNEQFF. The CDR3, as DNA: TGTGCCAGCTCACCCCCCCGGGGATTCTCCTACAATGAGCAGTTCTTC.

The V call is TRBV4-2, the J call TRBJ2-5, with 12 nucleotides matching TRBD2. Looked up from germline, CDR1 is LGHNA and CDR2 is YNFKEQ. This CDR3 spans 16 amino acids. The V and J ends lost 2 bases and 1 base, in that order; junction bases with no gene match: 2. The CDR3 protein is CASSQRLAGAQETQYF. In DNA form, the CDR3 reads TGTGCCAGCAGCCAAAGACTAGCGGGGGCCCAAGAGACCCAGTACTTC.

The sample holds a few counts of this clone. The chain employs TRBV7-3 and TRBJ2-2, with D possibly TRBD2 on 5 matching bases. CDR1 SGHTA and CDR2 FQGTGA come from the germline V gene. The CDR3 is 15 amino acids. V lost 4 bases, J lost 4 bases, and 13 bases lay in between. DNA of the CDR3: TGTGCCAGCAGCTCGGACTCCTCGGGCACCGGGGAGCTGTTTTTT. It is translated as CASSSDSSGTGELFF.

The chain carries TRBV2 and TRBJ2-2; D is perhaps TRBD2 (6 bases). Germline V gene sequence: CDR1 SNHLY, CDR2 FYNNEI. The V end lost 8 bases, the J end lost 4 bases, and 17 bases lay between the germline ends. The CDR3 is 15 amino acids. DNA of the CDR3: TGTGCCAGCGAGTTGTGGGGAGGAATCACCGGGGAGCTGTTTTTT. Residues: CASELWGGITGELFF.

This clone has more than one count but fewer than ten. The chain employs TRBV7-9 and TRBJ1-1; D gene unclear. The V end was cut by 1 base, the J end by 1 base, with 4 bases between. The CDR3 is made up of 13 amino acids. In germline, CDR1 is SEHNR, CDR2 FQNEAQ (reference sequence). CDR3: CASSLVANTEAFF. In nucleotides, the CDR3 is TGTGCCAGCAGCTTAGTGGCGAACACTGAAGCTTTCTTT.

This chain joins TRBV6-5 and TRBJ2-5; a possible D gene is TRBD2 (5 bases). Gene TRBJ2-7 matches the end of the DNA better, so the J call may be wrong. This CDR3 has 14 residues. The germline CDR1 and CDR2 sequences are MNHEY and SVGAGI. For the CDR3, the DNA is TGTGCCAGCAGCTCCACCGCGCGGGTCTACGAGCAGTACTTC. This translates into CASSSTARVYEQYF.

CDR3 sequence reads: CASSVSGGDTQYF. The CDR3 coding sequence is TGTGCCAGCAGCGTGTCCGGGGGAGATACGCAGTATTTT. The chain uses TRBV11-2 and TRBJ2-3; weak D call: TRBD2 (6 bases). The CDR3 has 13 residues. Germline V gene lookup returns CDR1 SGHAT and CDR2 FQNNGV. Trimming shortened V by 5 bases and J by 5 bases, and 11 bases separated the two germline ends.

The chain uses TRBV7-8 and TRBJ1-6; the D is unclear. Germline V CDR1 and CDR2: SGHVS, FQNEAQ. The CDR3 loop spans 14 amino acids. V shed 5 bases and J shed 0 bases, with 5 bases lying between them. The CDR3 loop reads CASSVSSYNSPLHF. Written as DNA, the CDR3 is TGTGCCAGCAGCGTCAGCTCCTATAATTCACCCCTCCACTTT.

The gene calls are TRBV30 and TRBJ1-1; possibly TRBD1 for D (6 bases). CDR3 length: 15 residues. Trimming removed 3 bases at V and 1 base at J, with 15 bases between. Germline V gene lookup returns CDR1 GTSNPN and CDR2 SVGIG (reference sequence). The CDR3 nucleotides are TGTGCCTGGAGGAGCTTAGGGACACGGAACACTGAAGCTTTCTTT. Amino acids: CAWRSLGTRNTEAFF.

The chain uses TRBV18 and TRBJ2-1; 9 bases map to TRBD2. CDR1 is KGHSH, CDR2 LQKENI, per germline. The CDR3 runs to 15 residues. V shed 3 bases, J shed 4 bases, and the junction held 4 bases outside the gene matches. CDR3 sequence reads: CASSPGLALYNEQFF. The CDR3 coding sequence is TGTGCCAGCTCACCCGGACTAGCGCTATACAATGAGCAGTTCTTC.

The J gene is TRBJ2-7, the V gene TRBV7-9, with 8 positions matching TRBD1. The CDR3 runs 14 residues. With 5 bases clipped from V and 4 bases from J, the junction kept 7 bases outside the gene matches. CDR1 and CDR2 (germline): SEHNR, FQNEAQ (reference sequence). DNA of the CDR3: TGTGCCAGCAGCACCGACAGGGGTTCTTACGAGCAGTACTTC. Amino acids: CASSTDRGSYEQYF.

This clone has a single count. The chain employs TRBV9 and TRBJ1-1; 8 bases align to TRBD1. Germline trimming cut 3 bases from V and 0 bases from J; bases unmatched to any gene: 4. The CDR3 extends over 15 amino acids. Germline loops: CDR1 SGDLS, CDR2 YYNGEE. The CDR3 sequence is CASSAGDRLNTEAFF. CDR3 nucleotides: TGTGCCAGCAGCGCCGGGGACAGGCTGAACACTGAAGCTTTCTTT.

J is TRBJ1-2 and V is TRBV4-1, with D uncertain. Germline CDR1 reads MGHRA; CDR2 reads YSYEKL. There are 15 residues in the CDR3. Trimming pared 0 bases from V and 2 bases from J, leaving 10 bases between. Here the CDR3 reads CASSQDRGNNYGYTF. CDR3 nucleotides: TGCGCCAGCAGCCAAGACCGGGGAAACAACTATGGCTACACCTTC.

The chain links TRBV27 to TRBJ1-2; TRBD1 aligns across 10 bases. Germline V lookup: CDR1 MNHEY, CDR2 SMNVEV (reference sequence). V lost 5 bases and J lost 6; bases outside the gene matches: 6. The CDR3 extends over 14 amino acids. The DNA for the CDR3 is TGTGCCAGCAGTCCTTGGGACAGGGGAGATGGCTACACCTTC. This codes for CASSPWDRGDGYTF.

V usage is TRBV5-1 and J usage is TRBJ1-1; D ambiguous. Germline V lookup: CDR1 SGHRS, CDR2 YFSETQ. The length of the CDR3 is 14 residues. With 3 bases removed from V and 1 base from J, the gap between germline ends came to 10 bases. CDR3 DNA: TGCGCCAGCAGCTCCTGGACTGGGAACACTGAAGCTTTCTTT. This gives the protein CASSSWTGNTEAFF.